The entry below gives a single TCR beta chain sequence along with its context. What it recognizes is unknown. The record originates from a study of shared clonotypes between healthy human individuals. Clones were sequenced by immunoSEQ multiplex PCR, and TCRdb holds only the in-frame ones, with some missing. The sample carries roughly 76,000 clones, 62% recorded once. Study-level findings and limits: For naive CD4 cells, roughly 5.5% of clonotypes were shared across a handful of donors.

This CDR3 has 14 residues. V dropped 7 bases and J dropped 5; count of bases not matched to a gene: 4. CDR1 is MNHNS and CDR2 is SASEGT in the germline V gene. The sample comprised memory CD8+ T cells sorted from blood. Subset denoted: CD45RO+ cells pooled with CCR7-negative TemRA cells. This sequence was found in a man aged 25 to 45 in good health. The V gene is TRBV6-1, the J gene TRBJ2-2; 10 bases are shared with TRBD2. The CDR3 DNA sequence: TGTGCCAGCAATGGACTAGCGGATACCGGGGAGCTGTTTTTT. This translates into CASNGLADTGELFF.